This T cell receptor (beta chain) was sequenced for a study of OX40 agonist ivuxolimab in advanced cancers. Study-wide background: Ivuxolimab, an agonist antibody against OX40 (CD134), was given to patients.

This clone was seen repeatedly, ten times or more. Its antigen is undetermined. The CDR3 is made up of 15 amino acids. Germline V gene data show CDR1 as GTSNPN and CDR2 as SVGIG (reference sequence). Unmatched junction bases numbered 6, after V lost 3 bases and J lost 3 bases. General study results and limits: Clonal expansion from baseline to week 6 occurred in both CD4+ and CD8+ T cells.

TCRdb's table, derived via immunoSEQ multiplex PCR, lists solely in-frame clones and lacks some. The sample records over 25,000 clones, less than 85% being singletons. Blood specimens came from baseline, cycle 4 day 1, and cycle 7 day 1. This sequence was found in an adult with an advanced solid tumor such as melanoma, head and neck, liver or kidney cancer. The sample here was CD4+ or CD8+ T cells sorted from blood, taken in a trial of the OX40 agonist ivuxolimab. The chain employs TRBV30 and TRBJ1-2; 11 bases agree with TRBD1. The DNA for the CDR3 is TGTGCCTGGAGACGGACAGGGGGCGCCCACTATGGCTACACCTTC. Translation: CAWRRTGGAHYGYTF.